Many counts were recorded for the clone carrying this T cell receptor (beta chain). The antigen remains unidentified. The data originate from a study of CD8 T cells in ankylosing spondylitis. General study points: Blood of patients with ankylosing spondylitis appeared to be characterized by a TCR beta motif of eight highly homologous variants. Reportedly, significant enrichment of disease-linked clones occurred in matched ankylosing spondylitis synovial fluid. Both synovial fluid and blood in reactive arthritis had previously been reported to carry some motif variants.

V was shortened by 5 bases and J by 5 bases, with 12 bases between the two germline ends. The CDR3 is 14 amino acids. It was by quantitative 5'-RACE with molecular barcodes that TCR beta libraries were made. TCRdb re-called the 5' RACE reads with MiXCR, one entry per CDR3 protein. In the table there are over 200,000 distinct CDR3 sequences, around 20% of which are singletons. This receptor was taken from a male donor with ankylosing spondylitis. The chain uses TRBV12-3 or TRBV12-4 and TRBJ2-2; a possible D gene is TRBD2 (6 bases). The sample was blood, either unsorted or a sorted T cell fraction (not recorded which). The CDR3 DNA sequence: TGTGCCAGCAGTCCGGACTACGGAACCGGGGAGCTGTTTTTT. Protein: CASSPDYGTGELFF.